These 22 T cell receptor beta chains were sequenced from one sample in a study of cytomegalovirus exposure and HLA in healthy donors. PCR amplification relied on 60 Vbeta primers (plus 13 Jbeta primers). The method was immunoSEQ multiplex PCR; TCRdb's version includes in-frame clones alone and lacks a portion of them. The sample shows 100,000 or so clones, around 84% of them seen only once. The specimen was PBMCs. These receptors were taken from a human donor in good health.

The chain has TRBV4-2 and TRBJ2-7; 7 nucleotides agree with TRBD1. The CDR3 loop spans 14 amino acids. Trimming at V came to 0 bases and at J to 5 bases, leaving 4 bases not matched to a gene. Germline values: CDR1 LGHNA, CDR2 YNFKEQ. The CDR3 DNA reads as TGTGCCAGCAGCCAAGAAACAGGGGCCCACGAGCAGTACTTC. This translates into CASSQETGAHEQYF.

In nucleotides, the CDR3 is TGCGCCAGCAGCCAAGATGGATACGAGCGATCAGATACGCAGTATTTT. Its protein product is CASSQDGYERSDTQYF. The chain has TRBV4-3 and TRBJ2-3; D uncertain. CDR1 is LGHNA, CDR2 YSLEER, per germline. The germline V and J ends were trimmed by 0 bases and 4 bases, with 14 bases remaining between them. This CDR3 is 16 amino acids long.

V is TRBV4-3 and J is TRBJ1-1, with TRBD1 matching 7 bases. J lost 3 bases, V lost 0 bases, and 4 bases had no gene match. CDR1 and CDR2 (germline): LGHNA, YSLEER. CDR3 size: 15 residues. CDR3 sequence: CASSQDGQGDTEAFF. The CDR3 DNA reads TGCGCCAGCAGCCAAGACGGGCAGGGGGACACTGAAGCTTTCTTT.

CDR3 sequence (DNA): TGCGCCAGCAGCCAAACAGCGGGAGAAGAATACGAGCAGTACTTC. It specifies CASSQTAGEEYEQYF. This chain links TRBV4-1 with TRBJ2-5; 8 bases are a match to TRBD2. The J call may be faulty, since TRBJ2-7 better matches the DNA end. Germline loops: CDR1 MGHRA, CDR2 YSYEKL. This CDR3 region has 15 residues.

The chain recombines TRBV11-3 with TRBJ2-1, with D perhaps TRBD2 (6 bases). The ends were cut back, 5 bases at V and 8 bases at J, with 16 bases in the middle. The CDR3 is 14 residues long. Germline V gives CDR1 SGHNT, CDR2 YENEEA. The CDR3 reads CASSMGPVADEQFF. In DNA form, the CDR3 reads TGTGCCAGCAGCATGGGACCCGTAGCGGATGAGCAGTTCTTC.

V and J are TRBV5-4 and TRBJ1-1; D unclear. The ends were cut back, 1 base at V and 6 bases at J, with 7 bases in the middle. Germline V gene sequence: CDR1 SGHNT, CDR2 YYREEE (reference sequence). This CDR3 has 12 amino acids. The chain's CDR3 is CASSLKDSEAFF. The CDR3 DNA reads TGTGCCAGCAGCTTGAAAGACTCTGAAGCTTTCTTT.

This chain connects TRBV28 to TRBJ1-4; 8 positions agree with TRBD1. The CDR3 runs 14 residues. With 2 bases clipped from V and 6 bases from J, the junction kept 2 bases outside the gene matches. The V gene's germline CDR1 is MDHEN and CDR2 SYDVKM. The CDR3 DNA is TGTGCCAGCAGTTTAATACAGGGGGATGAAAAACTGTTTTTT. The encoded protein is CASSLIQGDEKLFF.

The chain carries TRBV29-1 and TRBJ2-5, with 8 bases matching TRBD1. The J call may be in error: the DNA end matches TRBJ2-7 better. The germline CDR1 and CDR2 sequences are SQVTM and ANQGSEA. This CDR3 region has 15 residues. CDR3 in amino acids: CSVDRGTGHRYEQYF. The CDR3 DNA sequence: TGCAGCGTTGATAGGGGGACAGGCCACCGGTACGAGCAGTACTTC.

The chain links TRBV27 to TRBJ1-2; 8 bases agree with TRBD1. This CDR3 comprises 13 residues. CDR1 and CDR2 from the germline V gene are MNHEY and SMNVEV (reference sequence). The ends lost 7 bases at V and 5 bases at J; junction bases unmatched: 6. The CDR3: CASTSGGRYGYTF. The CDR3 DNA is TGTGCCAGCACCTCAGGGGGCCGATATGGCTACACCTTC.

In nucleotides, the CDR3 is TGCGCCAGCAGCCAAGATCCCAGCGTCTACGAGCAGTACTTC. This sequence encodes CASSQDPSVYEQYF. The V call is TRBV4-1, the J call TRBJ2-7; D is uncertain. Germline CDR1 MGHRA, CDR2 YSYEKL. This CDR3 is built from 14 residues. Trimming took 0 bases from V and 3 from J, leaving 9 bases between them.

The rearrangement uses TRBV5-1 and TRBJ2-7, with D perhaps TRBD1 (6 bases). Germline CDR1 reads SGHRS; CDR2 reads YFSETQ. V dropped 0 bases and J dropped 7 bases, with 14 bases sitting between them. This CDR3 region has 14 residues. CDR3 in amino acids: CASSLVLGAEEQYF. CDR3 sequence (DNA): TGCGCCAGCAGCTTGGTTCTGGGGGCTGAGGAGCAGTACTTC.

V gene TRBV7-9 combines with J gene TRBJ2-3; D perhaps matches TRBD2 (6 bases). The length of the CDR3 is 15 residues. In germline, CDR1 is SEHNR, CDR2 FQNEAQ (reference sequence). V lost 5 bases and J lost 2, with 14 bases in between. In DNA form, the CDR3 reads TGTGCCAGCAGCGGGCGGGACTCCCCCACAGATACGCAGTATTTT. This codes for CASSGRDSPTDTQYF.

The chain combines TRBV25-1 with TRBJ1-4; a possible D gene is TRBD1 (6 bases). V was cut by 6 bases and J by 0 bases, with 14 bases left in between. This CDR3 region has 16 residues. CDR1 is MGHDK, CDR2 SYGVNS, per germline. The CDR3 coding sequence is TGTGCCAGCAGGGGGTGGCAGGGGACAACTAATGAAAAACTGTTTTTT. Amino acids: CASRGWQGTTNEKLFF.

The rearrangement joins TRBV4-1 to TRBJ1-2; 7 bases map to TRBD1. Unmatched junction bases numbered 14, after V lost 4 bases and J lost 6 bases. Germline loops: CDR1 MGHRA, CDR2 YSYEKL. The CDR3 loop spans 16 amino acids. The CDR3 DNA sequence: TGCGCCAGCAGCCCAAGGACAGGAAACAGGGTGAATGGCTACACCTTC. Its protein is CASSPRTGNRVNGYTF.

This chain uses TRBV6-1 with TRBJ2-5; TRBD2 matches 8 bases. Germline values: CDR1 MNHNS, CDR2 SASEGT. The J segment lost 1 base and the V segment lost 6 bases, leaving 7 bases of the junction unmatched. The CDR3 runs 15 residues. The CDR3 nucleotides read TGTGCCAGCAGCAAAACTAGCGGATCCCAAGAGACCCAGTACTTC. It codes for CASSKTSGSQETQYF.

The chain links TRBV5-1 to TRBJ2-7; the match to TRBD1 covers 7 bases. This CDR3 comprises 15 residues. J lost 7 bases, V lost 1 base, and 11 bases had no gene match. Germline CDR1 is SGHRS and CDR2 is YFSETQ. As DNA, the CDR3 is TGCGCCAGCAGCTTGCGACAGGGACAAAGTAGGGAGCAGTACTTC. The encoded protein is CASSLRQGQSREQYF.

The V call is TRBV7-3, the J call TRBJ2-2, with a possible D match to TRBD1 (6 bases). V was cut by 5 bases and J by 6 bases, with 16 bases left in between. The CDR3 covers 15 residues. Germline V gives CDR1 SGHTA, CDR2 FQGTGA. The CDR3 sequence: CASSETPGDAGELFF. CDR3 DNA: TGTGCCAGCAGCGAAACCCCAGGGGACGCCGGGGAGCTGTTTTTT.

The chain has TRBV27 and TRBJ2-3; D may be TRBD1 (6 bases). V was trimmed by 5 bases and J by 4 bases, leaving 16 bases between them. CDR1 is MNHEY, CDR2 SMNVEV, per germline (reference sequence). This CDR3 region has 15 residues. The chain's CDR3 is CASSPQGQSADTQYF. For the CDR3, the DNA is TGTGCCAGCAGTCCACAGGGCCAAAGCGCAGATACGCAGTATTTT.

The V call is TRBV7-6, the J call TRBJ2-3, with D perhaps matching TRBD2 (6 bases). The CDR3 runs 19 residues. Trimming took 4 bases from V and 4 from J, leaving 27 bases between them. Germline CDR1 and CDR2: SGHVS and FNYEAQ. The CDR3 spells CASSWPAGGGDHSSDTQYF. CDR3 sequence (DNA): TGTGCCAGCAGCTGGCCGGCGGGTGGCGGGGATCATTCATCAGATACGCAGTATTTT.

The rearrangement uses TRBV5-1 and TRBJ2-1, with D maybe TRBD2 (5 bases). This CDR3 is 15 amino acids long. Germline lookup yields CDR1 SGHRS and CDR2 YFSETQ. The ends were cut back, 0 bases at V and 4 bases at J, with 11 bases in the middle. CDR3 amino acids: CASSLAPGGYNEQFF. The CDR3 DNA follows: TGCGCCAGCAGCTTGGCCCCAGGAGGTTACAATGAGCAGTTCTTC.

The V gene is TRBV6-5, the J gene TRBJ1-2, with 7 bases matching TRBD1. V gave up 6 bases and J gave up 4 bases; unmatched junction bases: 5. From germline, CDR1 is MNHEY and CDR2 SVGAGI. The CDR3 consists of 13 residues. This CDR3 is CASSPGGVYGYTF. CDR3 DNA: TGTGCCAGCAGCCCAGGGGGTGTCTATGGCTACACCTTC.

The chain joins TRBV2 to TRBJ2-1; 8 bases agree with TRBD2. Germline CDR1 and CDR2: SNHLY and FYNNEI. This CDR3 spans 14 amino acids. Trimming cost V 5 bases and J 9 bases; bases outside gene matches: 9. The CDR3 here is CASSSGLASSEQFF. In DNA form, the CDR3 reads TGTGCCAGCAGTTCCGGACTAGCATCCAGTGAGCAGTTCTTC.